This T cell receptor (beta chain) was sequenced in a study of blood T cells in healthy people across ages. Per germline, CDR1 MNHEY and CDR2 SVGAGI. The CDR3 is 14 residues long. Deletions cut 2 bases from V and 2 bases from J, with 9 bases between. Concerning this clonotype: The antigen is not known.

PCR was performed a second time for about 7 to 12 cycles using a sample-barcoded 5' primer and a J-beta primer mix. MiXCR, run by TCRdb on the 5' RACE reads, gives a single entry per CDR3 protein. Here the sample spans more than 600,000 distinct CDR3 sequences, about 25% being singletons. Broader study findings: Naive T cell percentage showed a strong correlation with the diversity of TCR beta.

These data also featured in a second study, about T cells of mothers and their children. That investigation notes: In the second PCR, M1S primer introduced barcodes and 2-4 random bases. Biologically related mothers and children overlapped slightly more than unrelated pairs, a non-significant difference.

The specimen was blood. The TCR sequence derives from a boy between 10 and 17 years old in good health. This chain links TRBV6-5 with TRBJ1-2; a weak D match, TRBD1 (5 bases). CDR3 coding DNA: TGTGCCAGCAGTTACCAACGGGGGAACTATGGCTACACCTTC. This gives the protein CASSYQRGNYGYTF.